A single sample gave rise to the 30 T cell receptor beta chains below, sequenced in a study of beta chain features in type 1 diabetes. The study reverse transcribed the entire isolated RNA, so it sequenced expressed TCRB transcripts. The method was immunoSEQ multiplex PCR; TCRdb's version includes in-frame clones alone and lacks a portion of them. Of around 650,000 clones in the sample, around an eighth were seen once. Their cognate antigens are unknown. Study-level findings and limits: All four CD4+ subsets from Type 1 diabetes patients carried moderately but significantly shorter TCRB CDR3s.

The sample comprised naive CD4+ T cells from blood. Every receptor here comes from a man aged 25 to 45 with type 1 diabetes.

This clone was counted a few times. The rearrangement uses TRBV5-1 and TRBJ2-7; no firm D call. The V gene's germline CDR1 is SGHRS and CDR2 YFSETQ. The germline V and J ends were trimmed by 0 bases and 1 base, with 8 bases remaining between them. The CDR3 has 14 amino acids. CDR3 coding DNA: TGCGCCAGCAGCTTGGGCGCGTTATCCTACGAGCAGTACTTC. Its translation is CASSLGALSYEQYF.

This clone was picked up a small number of times. The chain has TRBV7-2 and TRBJ2-6; 9 bases are shared with TRBD1. The J segment lost 4 bases and the V segment lost 4 bases, leaving 5 bases of the junction unmatched. The CDR3 totals 16 residues. From germline, CDR1 is SGHTA and CDR2 FQGNSA. In DNA form, the CDR3 reads TGTGCCAGCAGCTCACGACAGGGGGACGGGGCCAACGTCCTGACTTTC. Translating gives CASSSRQGDGANVLTF.

The chain recombines TRBV2 with TRBJ2-5, with TRBD2 matching 9 bases. Losses at the gene ends were 3 bases for V and 6 bases for J; bases not matched to a gene: 8. CDR3 length: 15 residues. Germline lookup yields CDR1 SNHLY and CDR2 FYNNEI. CDR3 protein: CASSEALAGSKTQYF. For the CDR3, the DNA is TGTGCCAGCAGTGAGGCCCTAGCGGGGTCGAAGACCCAGTACTTC.

This clone was counted a few times. The rearrangement uses TRBV30 and TRBJ2-5; 9 bases are shared with TRBD2. Germline CDR1 GTSNPN, CDR2 SVGIG (reference sequence). This CDR3 is 14 amino acids long. The trim removed 1 base at V and 4 bases at J, leaving 4 bases unmatched. The CDR3 region is CAWSEASGAETQYF. CDR3 DNA sequence: TGTGCCTGGAGTGAGGCTAGCGGGGCAGAGACCCAGTACTTC. The full variable domain, rest sourced from reference TRBV30 and TRBJ2-5, is SQTIHQWPATLVQPVGSPLSLECTVEGTSNPNLYWYRQAAGRGLQLLFYSVGIGQISSEVPQNLSASRPQDRQFILSSKKLLLSDSGFYLCAWSEASGAETQYFGPGTRLLVL.

This chain uses TRBV19 with TRBJ1-2; a weak D match, TRBD1 (5 bases). V lost 4 bases, J lost 0 bases, and 12 bases lay in between. This CDR3 has 15 amino acids. The germline V gene encodes CDR1 LNHDA and CDR2 SQIVND (reference sequence). CDR3 residues: CASSRQKSANYGYTF. The CDR3 nucleotides are TGTGCCAGTAGTAGACAGAAATCGGCTAACTATGGCTACACCTTC.

In this sample, this clone turned up a few times. The chain is built from TRBV29-1 and TRBJ2-7; 9 nucleotides agree with TRBD1. Germline CDR1 SQVTM, CDR2 ANQGSEA. The length of the CDR3 is 15 residues. V shed 8 bases and J 6 bases; nucleotides not matched to a gene: 17. Here the CDR3 reads CSYQKPGQGSAEQYF. The CDR3 nucleotides read TGCAGCTACCAAAAGCCGGGACAGGGATCCGCCGAGCAGTACTTC.

This clone has just a few counts. This chain uses TRBV27 with TRBJ2-3; 7 bases match TRBD2. V lost 4 bases and J lost 7; bases outside the gene matches: 5. Germline V gene sequence: CDR1 MNHEY, CDR2 SMNVEV (reference sequence). CDR3 length: 13 residues. CDR3 sequence reads: CASSSSGRNTQYF. CDR3 in DNA: TGTGCCAGCAGTTCTAGCGGACGGAATACGCAGTATTTT.

As regards this clone: Other DNA sequences in the sample encode the same CDR3. The chain links TRBV18 to TRBJ2-7; a possible D gene is TRBD2 (6 bases). The length of the CDR3 is 12 residues. Trimming shortened V by 3 bases and J by 4 bases, and 7 bases separated the two germline ends. Looked up from germline, CDR1 is KGHSH and CDR2 is LQKENI. CDR3 amino acids: CASSPEGYEQYF. The CDR3, as DNA: TGTGCCAGCTCACCGGAGGGTTACGAGCAGTACTTC.

CDR3 region: CASSFSLAVQETQYF. The CDR3 nucleotides are TGTGCCAGCAGCTTCTCACTAGCGGTTCAAGAGACCCAGTACTTC. This chain joins TRBV7-2 and TRBJ2-5; 8 bases align to TRBD2. Unmatched junction bases numbered 5, after V lost 3 bases and J lost 2 bases. This CDR3 is 15 amino acids long. Looked up from germline, CDR1 is SGHTA and CDR2 is FQGNSA.

This clone appeared a few times. V usage is TRBV18 and J usage is TRBJ2-2; no reliable D call. V lost 3 bases to trimming and J lost 0 bases, with 8 bases between them. Germline assignment: CDR1 KGHSH and CDR2 LQKENI. The CDR3 is 15 residues long. In nucleotides, the CDR3 is TGTGCCAGCTCACCCAGGCTCTCGAACACCGGGGAGCTGTTTTTT. Protein product: CASSPRLSNTGELFF.

Note on this clone: One junction end disagrees with the germline gene, perhaps due to a read error. The CDR3 DNA reads TGTGCCAGCAGCGAAGGTGGGGGACTCCCTCGCCCATTT. Residues: CASSEGGGLPRPF. The chain carries TRBV7-2 and TRBJ1-1, with D possibly TRBD1 on 5 matching bases. The length of the CDR3 is 13 residues. Germline V gene data show CDR1 as SGHTA and CDR2 as FQGNSA.

Remarks on this clone: Other DNA sequences in the same sample also yield this CDR3. The V call is TRBV2, the J call TRBJ1-5, with 9 bases aligning to TRBD1. Germline CDR1 is SNHLY and CDR2 is FYNNEI. CDR3 length: 13 amino acids. V lost 4 bases and J lost 5; bases outside the gene matches: 0. The CDR3: CASSGTGDQPQHF. CDR3 DNA sequence: TGTGCCAGCAGTGGGACAGGGGATCAGCCCCAGCATTTT.

The chain links TRBV5-6 to TRBJ2-7, with a weak D call TRBD1 (5 bases). Trimming left V 2 bases short and J 2 bases short, with 8 bases between. The CDR3 totals 13 residues. Germline assignment: CDR1 SGHDT and CDR2 YYEEEE. Here the CDR3 reads CASSFKGAYEQYF. As DNA, the CDR3 is TGTGCCAGCAGCTTTAAAGGGGCCTACGAGCAGTACTTC.

This chain uses TRBV7-9 with TRBJ2-7; no clear D gene. V was pared by 0 bases and J by 0 bases, with 12 bases between. Per germline, CDR1 SEHNR and CDR2 FQNEAQ (reference sequence). CDR3 size: 16 residues. For the CDR3, the DNA is TGTGCCAGCAGCTTAGCCGCAGGTCAAGGCTCCTACGAGCAGTACTTC. The encoded protein is CASSLAAGQGSYEQYF.

This clone appeared a few times. The CDR3 spells CASSQDQRAERTQYF. The CDR3 nucleotides read TGCGCCAGCAGCCAAGATCAGAGGGCGGAAAGGACCCAGTACTTC. This chain links TRBV4-3 with TRBJ2-5; TRBD2 is a possible D gene (5 bases). From germline, CDR1 is LGHNA and CDR2 YSLEER. The V and J ends lost 0 bases and 7 bases respectively, with 15 bases between them. The CDR3 length is 15 residues.

The table lists this clone with a few counts. The chain is built from TRBV7-9 and TRBJ2-7; D not certain. V was trimmed by 1 base and J by 3 bases, leaving 13 bases between them. The CDR3 consists of 15 residues. Germline V gene sequence: CDR1 SEHNR, CDR2 FQNEAQ (reference sequence). The CDR3 loop reads CASSLEGKPLYEQYF. As DNA, the CDR3 is TGTGCCAGCAGCTTAGAAGGGAAACCTCTCTACGAGCAGTACTTC.

The chain carries TRBV9 and TRBJ1-2, with D uncertain. The germline V and J ends were trimmed by 0 bases and 0 bases, with 9 bases remaining between them. The CDR3 covers 15 residues. Germline CDR1 and CDR2: SGDLS and YYNGEE. The CDR3 coding sequence is TGTGCCAGCAGCGTAGCGGCGGATGCTAACTATGGCTACACCTTC. It encodes CASSVAADANYGYTF. Supplemented by reference TRBV9 and TRBJ1-2, the full variable domain reads DSGVTQTPKHLITATGQRVTLRCSPRSGDLSVYWYQQSLDQGLQFLIQYYNGEERAKGNILERFSAQQFPDLHSELNLSSLELGDSALYFCASSVAADANYGYTFGSGTRLTVV.

V usage is TRBV10-3 and J usage is TRBJ1-4, with 9 bases that match TRBD1. The J segment lost 8 bases and the V segment lost 6 bases, leaving 13 bases of the junction unmatched. In germline, CDR1 is ENHRY, CDR2 SYGVKD. This CDR3 has 16 residues. CDR3 bases: TGTGCCATCAGGGAAGCGGACGGGACAGGGAGGGAAAAACTGTTTTTT. Protein: CAIREADGTGREKLFF.

The sample holds a few counts of this clone. The rearrangement links TRBV6-1 to TRBJ2-7, with 10 positions matching TRBD1. This CDR3 spans 15 amino acids. Trimming cost V 6 bases and J 2 bases; bases outside gene matches: 7. The germline gives CDR1 MNHNS, CDR2 SASEGT. The DNA for the CDR3 is TGTGCCAGCAGGAGTTCGGGACAGGGGACCTACGAGCAGTACTTC. It translates to CASRSSGQGTYEQYF.

This clone was seen a few times. The V and J genes are TRBV11-2 and TRBJ1-5; 7 positions match TRBD1. V lost 3 bases and J lost 3; bases outside the gene matches: 2. Germline CDR1 SGHAT, CDR2 FQNNGV. CDR3 length: 14 residues. In DNA form, the CDR3 reads TGTGCCAGCAGCTTGGACAGGTCCAATCAGCCCCAGCATTTT. Translated: CASSLDRSNQPQHF.

The chain employs TRBV5-8 and TRBJ1-2; 9 bases fit TRBD1. With 2 bases clipped from V and 6 bases from J, the junction kept 5 bases outside the gene matches. The CDR3 has 14 residues. Germline lookup yields CDR1 SGHTS and CDR2 YDEGEE. CDR3 residues: CASSFWTGEDGYTF. Here the CDR3 DNA reads TGTGCCAGCAGCTTTTGGACAGGGGAGGATGGCTACACCTTC.

The chain carries TRBV5-6 and TRBJ2-5; D is undetermined. The germline CDR1 and CDR2 sequences are SGHDT and YYEEEE. V lost 1 base and J lost 2, with 12 bases in between. This CDR3 comprises 15 residues. The DNA for the CDR3 is TGTGCCAGCAGCTTGCGGCCAAGTCAACAAGAGACCCAGTACTTC. Protein product: CASSLRPSQQETQYF.

The chain joins TRBV5-1 to TRBJ1-6; 9 bases are a match to TRBD1. The CDR3 sequence is 13 residues long. Germline values: CDR1 SGHRS, CDR2 YFSETQ. J was trimmed by 15 bases and V by 4 bases; bases with no gene match: 8. CDR3 DNA sequence: TGCGCCAGCAGCGACCGGGACAGGGAGTACCTCCACTTT. Translated, it gives CASSDRDREYLHF.

This clone was found a few times. The chain is built from TRBV28 and TRBJ2-7; D not certain. The germline CDR1 and CDR2 sequences are MDHEN and SYDVKM. Trimming left V 5 bases short and J 4 bases short, with 9 bases between. The CDR3 length is 12 residues. CDR3 protein: CASSIQRYEQYF. CDR3 nucleotides: TGTGCCAGCAGTATACAGAGATACGAGCAGTACTTC.

This CDR3 reads CASSFGRNTEAFF. Here the CDR3 DNA reads TGTGCCAGCAGCTTCGGCAGGAACACTGAAGCTTTCTTT. The V and J genes are TRBV11-1 and TRBJ1-1; D gene unclear. Germline loops: CDR1 SGHAT, CDR2 FQDESV (reference sequence). This CDR3 contains 13 residues. V gave up 3 bases and J gave up 1 base, with 6 bases separating them.

The rearrangement links TRBV4-2 to TRBJ2-7; 7 positions agree with TRBD1. Germline CDR1 reads LGHNA; CDR2 reads YNFKEQ. This CDR3 has 14 residues. With V trimmed by 0 bases and J by 2 bases, 1 base remained unmatched. This CDR3 reads CASSQDTGAYEQYF. CDR3 sequence (DNA): TGTGCCAGCAGCCAAGATACAGGGGCCTACGAGCAGTACTTC.

The rearrangement joins TRBV12-2 to TRBJ2-1; the D call in the table, TRBD2, was not verified against the DNA. TRBV12-2 is designated a pseudogene. The CDR3 totals 15 residues. The CDR3 loop reads CASRPRAEVVSGQFF. CDR3 coding DNA: TGTGCAAGTCGCCCAAGGGCGGAGGTCGTGTCAGGGCAGTTCTTC.

This chain links TRBV11-2 with TRBJ2-7; D is unresolved. V was trimmed by 6 bases and J by 2 bases, leaving 8 bases between them. There are 12 residues in the CDR3. Germline CDR1 and CDR2: SGHAT and FQNNGV. The CDR3 bases are TGTGCCAGCAGATCAAACCCCTACGAGCAGTACTTC. This codes for CASRSNPYEQYF.

In DNA, the CDR3 is TGTGCCAGCAGCCACCAACGAGGAAACACTGAAGCTTTCTTT. Translated: CASSHQRGNTEAFF. V is TRBV14 and J is TRBJ1-1; D not resolved. The CDR3 sequence is 14 residues long. V lost 3 bases and J 2 bases, leaving 10 bases between the germline ends. Germline V CDR1 and CDR2: SGHDN, FVKESK.

This clone was detected only a few times. This chain connects TRBV18 to TRBJ1-6; possibly TRBD1 for D (6 bases). Trimming left V 5 bases short and J 14 bases short, with 25 bases between. Germline V CDR1 and CDR2: KGHSH, LQKENI. CDR3 length: 16 residues. CDR3 sequence reads: CASSAPGGASIRTLHF. CDR3 DNA sequence: TGTGCCAGCTCAGCCCCGGGGGGGGCCTCAATTAGGACCCTCCACTTT.